These 17 T cell receptor beta chains were sequenced from one sample in a study of cytomegalovirus exposure and HLA in healthy donors. The PCR had 60 Vbeta and 13 Jbeta primers. The data were produced by immunoSEQ multiplex PCR, yet TCRdb's version contains in-frame clones alone and is incomplete. The table has 100,000 to 150,000 clones, over 75% seen once. The sequenced sample consisted of PBMCs. The receptors were gathered from a woman aged 18 to 35 in good health and CMV-seronegative.

The CDR3 nucleotides read TGTGCCAGCAGCCTCCAAGCGGGGGGAAGGTTGGACACTGAAGCTTTCTTT. This codes for CASSLQAGGRLDTEAFF. The rearrangement links TRBV5-5 to TRBJ1-1; D is perhaps TRBD1 (5 bases). CDR3 length: 17 amino acids. V shed 4 bases and J shed 3 bases, with 22 bases lying between them. The germline gives CDR1 SGHKS, CDR2 YYEKEE (reference sequence).

This clone was observed a few times. The chain joins TRBV29-1 to TRBJ2-1; TRBD2 agrees at 13 bases. CDR3 length equals 14 residues. V lost 5 bases to trimming and J lost 10 bases; unmatched junction nucleotides: 8. Germline V gives CDR1 SQVTM, CDR2 ANQGSEA. CDR3 sequence reads: CSVKRGLAGREQFF. The CDR3 nucleotides read TGCAGCGTTAAAAGGGGACTAGCGGGGAGGGAGCAGTTCTTC.

CDR3 sequence reads: CASSERDKSTDTQYF. DNA of the CDR3: TGTGCCAGCAGTGAACGGGACAAGTCCACAGATACGCAGTATTTT. The genes are TRBV2 and TRBJ2-3; the D gene is possibly TRBD1 (6 bases). Germline V gene data show CDR1 as SNHLY and CDR2 as FYNNEI. V was clipped by 2 bases and J by 2 bases, with 11 bases between them. The CDR3 is 15 amino acids. The full variable domain, rest sourced from reference TRBV2 and TRBJ2-3, is EPEVTQTPSHQVTQMGQEVILRCVPISNHLYFYWYRQILGQKVEFLVSFYNNEISEKSEIFDDQFSVERPDGSNFTLKIRSTKLEDSAMYFCASSERDKSTDTQYFGPGTRLTVL.

The chain combines TRBV7-2 with TRBJ2-1; 7 nucleotides agree with TRBD1. CDR1 is SGHTA and CDR2 is FQGNSA in the germline V gene. The CDR3 runs 15 residues. With V trimmed by 5 bases and J by 7 bases, 11 bases remained unmatched. CDR3 residues: CASSPGQDIGNEQFF. The CDR3, as DNA: TGTGCCAGCAGCCCAGGACAGGATATTGGAAATGAGCAGTTCTTC.

The CDR3 DNA follows: TGTGCCAGCAGACAGGGTTTGAATTTTCAGCCCCAGCATTTT. Amino acid sequence: CASRQGLNFQPQHF. This rearrangement joins TRBV6-5 to TRBJ1-5, with D possibly being TRBD1 (6 bases). V was pared by 6 bases and J by 6 bases, with 15 bases between. This CDR3 has 14 amino acids. The germline gives CDR1 MNHEY, CDR2 SVGAGI.

The rearrangement joins TRBV18 to TRBJ1-1; TRBD1 matches 7 bases. The V segment lost 0 bases and the J segment 5 bases; nucleotides outside the gene matches: 9. From germline, CDR1 is KGHSH and CDR2 LQKENI. The CDR3 has 16 amino acids. The CDR3 sequence is CASSPPDRVRGTEAFF. Here the CDR3 DNA reads TGTGCCAGCTCACCACCCGACAGGGTGAGGGGAACTGAAGCTTTCTTT.

The chain is built from TRBV6-1 and TRBJ1-5; D possibly corresponds to TRBD1 (5 bases). This CDR3 region has 13 residues. Germline lookup yields CDR1 MNHNS and CDR2 SASEGT. The V gene lost 4 bases and the J gene lost 7 bases, with 11 bases spanning the gap. CDR3 sequence: CASSAQGWQPQHF. For the CDR3, the DNA is TGTGCCAGCAGTGCTCAGGGTTGGCAGCCCCAGCATTTT.

V usage is TRBV6-5 and J usage is TRBJ1-1; D is perhaps TRBD1 (6 bases). The V end lost 5 bases, the J end lost 5 bases, and 15 bases lay between the germline ends. Germline CDR1 is MNHEY and CDR2 is SVGAGI. The CDR3 covers 14 residues. The CDR3 region is CASSKQGAGTEAFF. As DNA, the CDR3 is TGTGCCAGCAGTAAACAGGGAGCGGGGACTGAAGCTTTCTTT.

With respect to this clone: Other nucleotide sequences in the sample specify the same CDR3. CDR3 in amino acids: CASSPRQGPSYEQYF. The CDR3 region has the DNA TGTGCCAGCAGCCCTAGACAGGGTCCTTCCTACGAGCAGTACTTC. The chain carries TRBV14 and TRBJ2-7; TRBD1 matches 7 bases. The CDR3 sequence is 15 residues long. Germline values: CDR1 SGHDN, CDR2 FVKESK. The ends lost 4 bases at V and 1 base at J; junction bases unmatched: 7.

V and J are TRBV5-1 and TRBJ1-3; D is possibly TRBD1 (5 bases). The CDR3 extends over 15 amino acids. Germline V gene lookup returns CDR1 SGHRS and CDR2 YFSETQ. V lost 5 bases, J lost 0 bases, and 12 bases lay in between. CDR3 bases: TGCGCCAGCAGTCAAGGGACTAACTCTGGAAACACCATATATTTT. Protein product: CASSQGTNSGNTIYF.

The chain is built from TRBV12-5 and TRBJ2-2; the match to TRBD1 covers 9 bases. This CDR3 has 16 residues. Germline V gene sequence: CDR1 LGHNT, CDR2 FRNRAP. The V and J ends lost 5 bases and 0 bases, in that order; junction bases with no gene match: 4. This chain's CDR3 is CASGPGQGSNTGELFF. CDR3 nucleotides: TGTGCTAGTGGTCCAGGACAGGGGTCGAACACCGGGGAGCTGTTTTTT.

The chain has TRBV9 and TRBJ1-2, with D tentatively TRBD1 (5 bases). Deletions cut 0 bases from V and 2 bases from J, with 8 bases between. Germline-derived CDR1 and CDR2 are SGDLS and YYNGEE. CDR3 length: 14 residues. The CDR3 sequence: CASSVGHRNYGYTF. In DNA form, the CDR3 reads TGTGCCAGCAGCGTAGGTCACAGGAACTATGGCTACACCTTC.

The rearrangement uses TRBV7-9 and TRBJ2-7; D ambiguous. CDR3 length: 14 residues. CDR1 SEHNR and CDR2 FQNEAQ come from the germline V gene (reference sequence). V was cut by 5 bases and J by 2 bases, with 13 bases left in between. The CDR3 spells CASSHLSPPYEQYF. As DNA, the CDR3 is TGTGCCAGCAGCCACCTATCCCCACCCTACGAGCAGTACTTC. Drawing the rest from reference TRBV7-9 and TRBJ2-7, the complete variable domain is DTGVSQNPRHKITKRGQNVTFRCDPISEHNRLYWYRQTLGQGPEFLTYFQNEAQLEKSRLLSDRFSAERPKGSFSTLEIQRTEQGDSAMYLCASSHLSPPYEQYFGPGTRLTVT.

The chain is built from TRBV27 and TRBJ1-6; the match to TRBD1 covers 10 bases. CDR3 length: 14 amino acids. Germline CDR1 is MNHEY and CDR2 is SMNVEV (reference sequence). Trimming at V came to 6 bases and at J to 4 bases, leaving 0 bases not matched to a gene. The CDR3 bases are TGTGCCAGCAGGGACAGGGGGTATAATTCACCCCTCCACTTT. As protein: CASRDRGYNSPLHF.

The chain links TRBV29-1 to TRBJ2-1; 11 nucleotides match TRBD2. Trimming took 1 base from V and 4 from J; bases not matched to a gene: 3. Germline V lookup: CDR1 SQVTM, CDR2 ANQGSEA. The CDR3 runs 15 residues. The CDR3 here is CSVEGGTSGYNEQFF. CDR3 in DNA: TGCAGCGTTGAAGGCGGGACTAGCGGATACAATGAGCAGTTCTTC.

The V gene is TRBV5-1, the J gene TRBJ2-3; 12 bases line up with TRBD2. The CDR3 length is 16 residues. The germline gives CDR1 SGHRS, CDR2 YFSETQ. V trimming: 7 bases; J trimming: 0 bases; junction bases outside the gene matches: 6. The CDR3 DNA sequence: TGCGCCAGCCGGACCGGACTAGCGGGGAGCACAGATACGCAGTATTTT. Translated: CASRTGLAGSTDTQYF.

V and J are TRBV5-6 and TRBJ2-7, with 11 nucleotides matching TRBD2. Germline lookup yields CDR1 SGHDT and CDR2 YYEEEE. V trimming: 4 bases; J trimming: 6 bases; junction bases outside the gene matches: 18. The CDR3 runs 18 residues. This CDR3 is CASSPRTSGSFFLAEQYF. The CDR3 nucleotides are TGTGCCAGCAGCCCCCGTACTAGCGGGAGTTTTTTCCTAGCCGAGCAGTACTTC.